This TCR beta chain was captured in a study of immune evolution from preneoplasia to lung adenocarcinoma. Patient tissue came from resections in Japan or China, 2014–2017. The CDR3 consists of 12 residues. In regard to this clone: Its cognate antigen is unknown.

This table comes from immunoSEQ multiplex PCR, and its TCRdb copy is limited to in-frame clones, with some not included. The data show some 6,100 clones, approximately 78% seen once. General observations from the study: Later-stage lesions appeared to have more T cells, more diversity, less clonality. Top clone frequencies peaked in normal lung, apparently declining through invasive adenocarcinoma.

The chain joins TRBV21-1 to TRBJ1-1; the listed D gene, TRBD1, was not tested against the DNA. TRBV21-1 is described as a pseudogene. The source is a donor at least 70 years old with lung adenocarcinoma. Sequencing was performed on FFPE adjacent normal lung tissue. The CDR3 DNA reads TGTGCCAGCAGCATAGACATATCTGAAGCTTTCTTT. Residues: CASSIDISEAFF.